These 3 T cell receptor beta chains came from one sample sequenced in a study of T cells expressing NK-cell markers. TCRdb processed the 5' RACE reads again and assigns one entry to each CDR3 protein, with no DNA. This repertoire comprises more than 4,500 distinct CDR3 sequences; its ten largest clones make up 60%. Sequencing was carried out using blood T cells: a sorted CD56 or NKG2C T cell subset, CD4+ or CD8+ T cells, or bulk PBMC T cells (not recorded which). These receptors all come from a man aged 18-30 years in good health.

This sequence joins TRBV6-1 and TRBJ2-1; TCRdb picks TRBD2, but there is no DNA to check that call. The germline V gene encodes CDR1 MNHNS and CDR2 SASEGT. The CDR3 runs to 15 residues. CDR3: CASRSLAGGGNEQFF.

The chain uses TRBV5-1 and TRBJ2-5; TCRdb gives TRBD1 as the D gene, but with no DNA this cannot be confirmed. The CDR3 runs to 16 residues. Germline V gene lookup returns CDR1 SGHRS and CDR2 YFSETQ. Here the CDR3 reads CASSAYGTGSEETQYF.

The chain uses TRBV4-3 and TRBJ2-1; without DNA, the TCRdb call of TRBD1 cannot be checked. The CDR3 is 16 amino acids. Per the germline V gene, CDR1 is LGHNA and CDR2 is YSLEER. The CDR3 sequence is CASSQGLPGEINEQFF.